This T cell receptor beta chain came from a study of T cell changes during pregnancy in multiple sclerosis. Measured with immunoSEQ multiplex PCR; TCRdb has only the in-frame clones, and not every one. This table holds 60,000 to 65,000 clones, roughly 92% found once. This receptor was obtained from a female donor with multiple sclerosis, enrolled in a pregnancy study. The sequenced sample was peripheral blood, obtained in the second trimester of pregnancy.

Written as DNA, the CDR3 is TGTGCCTGGAGGCCCCCCGGGAGAAAGATTGACGAGCAGTACTTC. This gives the protein CAWRPPGRKIDEQYF. The chain joins TRBV30 to TRBJ2-7, with a possible D match to TRBD2 (6 bases). V was trimmed by 3 bases and J by 5 bases, leaving 20 bases between them. The CDR3 loop spans 15 amino acids. Germline lookup yields CDR1 GTSNPN and CDR2 SVGIG (reference sequence).